Listed below are T cell receptor beta chains from one sample, sequenced in a study of glioma-infiltrating T cells. In TCRdb, the multiplex PCR reads were re-called with MiXCR into one record per CDR3 protein. The table records under 150,000 distinct CDR3 sequences, 24% of them present only once. The sequenced material came from glioma tissue, nonneoplastic brain tissue, or PBMCs (not recorded which). These receptors were collected from a human donor with low-grade glioma or glioblastoma, undergoing nonglioma brain surgery, or in good health (not recorded which). CDR3s include the opening cysteine and the closing phenylalanine or tryptophan. The order of the fields is V gene, J gene, clone size, D gene, CDR3 protein, CDR3 DNA. A D gene is named only where the DNA matches it firmly. Part of the rows lack a size; the others show once, few, many or a class for expanded clones.

TRBV7-9	TRBJ2-3	few	.	CASSLRPDTQYF	TGTGCCAGCAGCTTAAGGCCAGATACGCAGTATTTT
TRBV20-1	TRBJ1-5	few	TRBD1	CSGGQGRNQPQHF	TGCAGTGGGGGACAGGGGAGAAATCAGCCCCAGCATTTT
TRBV19	TRBJ1-5	few	TRBD1	CASSIEPTGLRQPQHF	TGTGCCAGTAGTATAGAACCGACAGGGTTGCGTCAGCCCCAGCATTTT
TRBV11-3	TRBJ2-3	.	TRBD2	CASRGLAADTQYF	TGTGCCAGCCGGGGACTAGCAGCAGATACGCAGTATTTT
TRBV28	TRBJ2-5	many	TRBD1	CASSSKKQGAAETQYF	TGTGCCAGCAGTTCCAAGAAACAGGGGGCTGCAGAGACCCAGTACTTC
TRBV7-2	TRBJ1-3	.	.	CASSLAGGSNTIYF	TGTGCCAGCAGCTTAGCAGGGGGTTCCAACACCATATATTTT
TRBV28	TRBJ2-3	.	.	CASSSPVTTAVDTQYF	TGTGCCAGCAGTTCCCCGGTCACTACCGCGGTGGATACGCAGTATTTT
TRBV6-2/TRBV6-3	TRBJ1-2	.	.	CAITPGAGYGHTF	TGTGCCATCACCCCAGGGGCAGGCTATGGCCACACCTTC
TRBV2	TRBJ2-1	.	TRBD2	CASKELAGGSSHNEQFF	TGTGCCAGCAAGGAACTAGCGGGGGGGAGCTCCCACAATGAGCAGTTCTTC
TRBV7-2	TRBJ1-3	.	.	CASSLTGFRETIYF	TGTGCCAGCAGCTTAACTGGGTTCAGGGAGACCATATATTTT
TRBV6-6	TRBJ2-5	many	.	CASSYSAGPQETQYF	TGTGCCAGCAGTTACTCGGCCGGACCACAAGAGACCCAGTACTTC